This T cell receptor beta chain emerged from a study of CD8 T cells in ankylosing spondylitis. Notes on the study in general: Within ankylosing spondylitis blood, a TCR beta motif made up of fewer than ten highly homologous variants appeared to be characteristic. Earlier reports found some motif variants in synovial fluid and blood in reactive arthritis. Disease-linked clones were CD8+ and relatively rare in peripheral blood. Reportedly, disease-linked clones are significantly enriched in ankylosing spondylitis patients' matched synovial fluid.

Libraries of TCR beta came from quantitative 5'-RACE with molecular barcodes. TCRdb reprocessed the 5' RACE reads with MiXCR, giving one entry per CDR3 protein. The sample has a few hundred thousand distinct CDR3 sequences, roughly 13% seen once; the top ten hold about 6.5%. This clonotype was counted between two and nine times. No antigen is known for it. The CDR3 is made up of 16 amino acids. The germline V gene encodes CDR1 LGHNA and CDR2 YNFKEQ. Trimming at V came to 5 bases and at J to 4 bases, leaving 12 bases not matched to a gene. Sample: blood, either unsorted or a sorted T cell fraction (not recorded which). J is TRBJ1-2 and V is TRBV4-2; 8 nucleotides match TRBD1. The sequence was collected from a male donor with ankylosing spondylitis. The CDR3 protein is CASSSADADRVYGYTF. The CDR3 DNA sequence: TGTGCCAGCAGCTCCGCCGACGCGGACAGGGTCTATGGCTACACCTTC.